The present T cell receptor beta chain was sequenced within a study of blood T cell repertoires in COVID-19. Using immunoSEQ multiplex PCR, the repertoire was profiled, and TCRdb retains in-frame clones only, with some absent. The sample carries a few hundred thousand clones, 85% recorded once. The CDR3 runs 14 residues. Germline V gives CDR1 SGHDN, CDR2 FVKESK. Trimming pared 3 bases from V and 5 bases from J, leaving 8 bases between. Participant reports of clinical history set cohort assignment. Contact with a PCR-confirmed or clinician-diagnosed COVID-19 case occurred within 2 weeks of entry. The genes are TRBV14 and TRBJ1-6; D might be TRBD1 (6 bases). Sequencing was performed on PBMCs or T cells enriched from blood (not recorded which). This TCR was sampled from a woman in her forties or fifties who had been exposed to COVID-19. CDR3 nucleotide sequence: TGTGCCAGCAGCCAGGGGGCCGATAATTCACCCCTCCACTTT. Amino acids: CASSQGADNSPLHF.